Listed here are 8 T cell receptor beta chains from one sample, sequenced in a study of regulatory T cells in long-lasting Graves disease. Time point specified: newly diagnosed GD, antithyroid drugs for less than 3 months. Scientists built the TCR library using RNA that was extracted from PBMCs. HTBI primers from iRepertoire and Arm-PCR of CDR3 regions yielded the TCR beta libraries. MiXCR, applied by TCRdb to the multiplex PCR reads, yields one record per CDR3 protein. The data contain roughly 320,000 distinct CDR3 sequences, about a sixth of them singletons. These records were also assigned to another study, of T cells in Graves' hyperthyroidism and ophthalmopathy.

The material sequenced was peripheral blood mononuclear cells (PBMCs), taken at new diagnosis, from a patient treated with antithyroid drugs. All receptors derive from a man aged 35-49 years with Graves disease.

The J gene is TRBJ1-1, the V gene TRBV30; TRBD1 is a possible D gene (6 bases). V was shortened by 0 bases and J by 8 bases, with 13 bases between the two germline ends. The length of the CDR3 is 13 residues. Germline loops: CDR1 GTSNPN, CDR2 SVGIG (reference sequence). The CDR3 DNA reads as TGTGCCTGGAGTGTAGGGCACAGGGTGGAAGCTTTCTTT. Protein sequence: CAWSVGHRVEAFF. Supplemented by reference TRBV30 and TRBJ1-1, the full variable domain reads SQTIHQWPATLVQPVGSPLSLECTVEGTSNPNLYWYRQAAGRGLQLLFYSVGIGQISSEVPQNLSASRPQDRQFILSSKKLLLSDSGFYLCAWSVGHRVEAFFGQGTRLTVV.

The chain recombines TRBV14 with TRBJ1-5, with 12 bases that match TRBD1. The CDR3 consists of 20 residues. The ends lost 1 base at V and 6 bases at J; junction bases unmatched: 16. Germline V gene lookup returns CDR1 SGHDN and CDR2 FVKESK. In DNA form, the CDR3 reads TGTGCCAGCAGCCAAGTTACTCACTCCGGGACAGGGGGCGTTGGTCAGCCCCAGCATTTT. Translation gives CASSQVTHSGTGGVGQPQHF. Filled out from reference TRBV14 and TRBJ1-5, the complete variable domain reads EAGVTQFPSHSVIEKGQTVTLRCDPISGHDNLYWYRRVMGKEIKFLLHFVKESKQDESGMPNNRFLAERTGGTYSTLKVQPAELEDSGVYFCASSQVTHSGTGGVGQPQHFGDGTRLSIL.

This chain joins TRBV11-2 and TRBJ1-1; D not certain. Trimming shortened V by 3 bases and J by 0 bases, and 8 bases separated the two germline ends. This CDR3 contains 14 residues. Germline CDR1 and CDR2: SGHAT and FQNNGV. The CDR3 protein is CASSFSLVNTEAFF. The CDR3 DNA sequence: TGTGCCAGCAGCTTTAGCTTAGTGAACACTGAAGCTTTCTTT.

In regard to this clonotype: Just one base apart from a much larger clone, this may be a read error. The genes are TRBV30 and TRBJ1-1; D is ambiguous. The CDR3 has 15 residues. Germline assignment: CDR1 GTSNPN and CDR2 SVGIG (reference sequence). The CDR3 sequence: CTWSVMSTLNTEAFF. The CDR3 nucleotides read TGTACCTGGAGTGTCATGTCTACACTGAACACTGAAGCTTTCTTT.

This clonotype was picked up many times. This chain uses TRBV7-3 with TRBJ1-6; no definite D call. Germline V gene sequence: CDR1 SGHTA, CDR2 FQGTGA. CDR3 length equals 13 residues. V shed 5 bases and J shed 11 bases, with 13 bases lying between them. CDR3 DNA sequence: TGTGCCAGCAGCATTTTCGTAGGCGCACCCCTCCACTTT. Amino acids: CASSIFVGAPLHF.

This clonotype showed up many times. The chain links TRBV2 to TRBJ1-1; D remains ambiguous. Germline V CDR1 and CDR2: SNHLY, FYNNEI. Between the trimmed V and J ends, which lost 5 bases and 5 bases, there was a span of 12 bases. The CDR3 contains 13 residues. The DNA for the CDR3 is TGTGCCAGCAGTTACAACGGGGATACTGAAGCTTTCTTT. Protein product: CASSYNGDTEAFF.

Only one count was recorded for this clonotype. The chain links TRBV6-1 to TRBJ1-5; 7 nucleotides agree with TRBD1. The CDR3 has 15 residues. With V trimmed by 1 base and J by 4 bases, 4 bases remained unmatched. Looked up from germline, CDR1 is MNHNS and CDR2 is SASEGT. For the CDR3, the DNA is TGTGCCAGCAGTGAAGAAGGGGGCCTTAATCAGCCCCAGCATTTT. Translation gives CASSEEGGLNQPQHF.

This clonotype was found many times. In DNA, the CDR3 is TGTGCCAGCAGCTTAATCGGGAAGACTAGCGCGCGGGATGAGCAGTTCTTC. Translation gives CASSLIGKTSARDEQFF. The V gene is TRBV7-3, the J gene TRBJ2-1, with TRBD2 matching 8 bases. Germline V gives CDR1 SGHTA, CDR2 FQGTGA. Trimming took 1 base from V and 8 from J; bases not matched to a gene: 13. This CDR3 contains 17 residues. The variable domain in full, completed from reference TRBV7-3 and TRBJ2-1, reads GAGVSQTPSNKVTEKGKYVELRCDPISGHTALYWYRQSLGQGPEFLIYFQGTGAADDSGLPNDRFFAVRPEGSVSTLKIQRTERGDSAVYLCASSLIGKTSARDEQFFGPGTRLTVL.